A selection of T cell receptor beta chains follows, all from one sample in a study of T cell responses to AZD1222 COVID-19 vaccine. Profiled with immunoSEQ multiplex PCR; TCRdb holds only in-frame clones, not every one. The sample has around 150,000 clones; about nine tenths are singletons. The specimen was peripheral blood, collected on day 0 of AZD1222 vaccination. These receptors were obtained from an adult in good health. Each CDR3 is given with its conserved first and last residue. D genes are given only for firm matches. The listing skips clone size in some rows; elsewhere it reads once, few, many or a size class.

length: 15
J: TRBJ2-1
D: TRBD1
size: -
V: TRBV6-5
CDR3: CASREEGQGRNEQFF
DNA: TGTGCCAGCAGAGAGGAGGGACAGGGGAGGAATGAGCAGTTCTTC

length: 16
J: TRBJ2-2
D: TRBD2
size: -
V: TRBV24-1
CDR3: CATSDPGLAKTGELFF
DNA: TGTGCCACCAGTGATCCGGGACTAGCGAAGACCGGGGAGCTGTTTTTT

length: 15
J: TRBJ2-2
D: TRBD1
size: -
V: TRBV6-5
CDR3: CASKPGTGNTGELFF
DNA: TGTGCCAGCAAGCCCGGGACAGGGAACACCGGGGAGCTGTTTTTT

length: 15
J: TRBJ1-2
D: -
size: -
V: TRBV7-2
CDR3: CASSVASEALRGYTF
DNA: TGTGCCAGCAGCGTCGCCTCGGAGGCCCTTCGGGGCTACACCTTC

length: 17
J: TRBJ2-2
D: TRBD1
size: -
V: TRBV7-3
CDR3: CASSREGQGLDTGELFF
DNA: TGTGCCAGCAGCAGAGAGGGACAGGGGTTGGACACCGGGGAGCTGTTTTTT

length: 11
J: TRBJ2-1
D: -
size: -
V: TRBV5-6
CDR3: CASTSRQEQFF
DNA: TGTGCCAGCACCTCCCGGCAGGAGCAGTTCTTC

length: 14
J: TRBJ2-1
D: TRBD2
size: few
V: TRBV13
CDR3: CASSFSGTYNEQFF
DNA: TGTGCCAGCAGCTTTAGCGGGACGTACAATGAGCAGTTCTTC

length: 17
J: TRBJ1-2
D: TRBD1
size: -
V: TRBV19
CDR3: CASTSRDRGEVAGGYTF
DNA: TGTGCCAGTACGTCCCGGGACAGGGGAGAAGTGGCGGGGGGCTACACCTTC

length: 13
J: TRBJ2-1
D: -
size: -
V: TRBV7-3
CDR3: CASSSQGYNEQFF
DNA: TGTGCCAGCAGCTCCCAGGGGTACAATGAGCAGTTCTTC

length: 14
J: TRBJ2-7
D: -
size: -
V: TRBV5-4
CDR3: CASSLAGGMYEQYF
DNA: TGTGCCAGCAGCTTGGCTGGGGGGATGTACGAGCAGTACTTC

length: 11
J: TRBJ1-1
D: -
size: -
V: TRBV28
CDR3: CASPAGTEAFF
DNA: TGTGCCAGCCCCGCGGGGACTGAAGCTTTCTTT

length: 13
J: TRBJ2-2
D: -
size: -
V: TRBV5-1
CDR3: CASSAGSSGELFF
DNA: TGCGCCAGCAGCGCCGGGTCGAGCGGGGAGCTGTTTTTT

length: 12
J: TRBJ1-4
D: -
size: -
V: TRBV18
CDR3: CASHLTNEKLFF
DNA: TGTGCCAGCCACTTGACTAATGAAAAACTGTTTTTT

length: 13
J: TRBJ1-6
D: -
size: -
V: TRBV10-3
CDR3: CAISGLGNSPLHF
DNA: TGTGCCATCAGTGGCCTGGGGAATTCACCCCTCCACTTT

length: 15
J: TRBJ1-5
D: -
size: -
V: TRBV11-2
CDR3: CASSLDGVLNQPQHF
DNA: TGTGCCAGCAGCTTAGATGGGGTCCTCAATCAGCCCCAGCATTTT

length: 14
J: TRBJ1-2
D: -
size: once
V: TRBV2
CDR3: CASRRRQANYGYTF
DNA: TGTGCCAGCAGAAGGAGACAGGCTAACTATGGCTACACCTTC

length: 14
J: TRBJ2-2
D: TRBD1
size: -
V: TRBV13
CDR3: CASKTGTDTGELFF
DNA: TGTGCCAGCAAAACCGGGACAGACACCGGGGAGCTGTTTTTT

length: 15
J: TRBJ1-2
D: -
size: -
V: TRBV6-5
CDR3: CASSPEPQGTYGYTF
DNA: TGTGCCAGCAGCCCCGAACCACAGGGAACCTATGGCTACACCTTC

length: 13
J: TRBJ1-1
D: -
size: -
V: TRBV3-1/TRBV3-2
CDR3: CASSQKVNTEAFF
DNA: TGTGCCAGCAGCCAGAAGGTTAACACTGAAGCTTTCTTT

length: 15
J: TRBJ2-1
D: -
size: -
V: TRBV6-2/TRBV6-3
CDR3: CASSSTQLHYNEQFF
DNA: TGTGCCAGCAGTTCTACCCAACTCCATTACAATGAGCAGTTCTTC

length: 11
J: TRBJ1-2
D: -
size: -
V: TRBV28
CDR3: CASRVNYGYTF
DNA: TGTGCCAGCAGGGTTAACTATGGCTACACCTTC

length: 15
J: TRBJ1-5
D: TRBD1
size: -
V: TRBV7-6
CDR3: CASSLGQGAGQPQHF
DNA: TGTGCCAGCAGCTTGGGACAGGGGGCTGGTCAGCCCCAGCATTTT